This entry is about one TCR beta chain. Seattle patient enrollment occurred during active infection, with longitudinal follow-up thereafter. The data are from a study of blood T cell repertoires in COVID-19. The overall study: COVID-19 samples collected from the United States, Italy and Spain covered acute and convalescent phases. PBMCs, B-cell-depleted T cells, or T cells were the source of the cDNA or gDNA that made up the material.

Source study methods: It was from reference gene primer amplification that nucleated cell counts were estimated. Assay: immunoSEQ multiplex PCR; the TCRdb copy retains only in-frame clones and omits some. V, J and clone size were drawn from that table, and D and trimming were deduced from the DNA. The table records about 250,000 clones, about 82% of them present only once. This TCR derives from a man aged 50 to 59 with COVID-19, enrolled during active disease. The sample was peripheral blood.

DNA of the CDR3: TGTGCCTACACTAGCGGGGGGGCGACATACGTGGGCATACGGGCAGATACGCAGTATTTT. The encoded protein is CAYTSGGATYVGIRADTQYF. The chain uses TRBV30 and TRBJ2-3; 13 bases map to TRBD2. The CDR3 is 20 amino acids. The junction had 23 bases not matched to a gene; V was cut back by 7 bases and J by 4 bases. Germline loops: CDR1 GTSNPN, CDR2 SVGIG (reference sequence).